The rows below give T cell receptor beta chains drawn from one sample of a study of CD8 T cells in ankylosing spondylitis. TCRdb recomputed calls from the 5' RACE reads with MiXCR, one row per CDR3 protein. The repertoire holds 500,000 to 550,000 distinct CDR3 sequences, with approximately 11% as singletons. Input material: blood, either unsorted or a sorted T cell fraction (not recorded which). These receptors originate from a male donor with ankylosing spondylitis. CDR3s include the opening cysteine and the closing phenylalanine or tryptophan.

j_call | v_call | cdr3_aa
TRBJ2-1 | TRBV2 | CASRTTEQFF
TRBJ2-7 | TRBV20-1 | CSASDQAYEQYF
TRBJ1-4 | TRBV5-1 | CASSSRDSLGNEKLFF
TRBJ2-1 | TRBV11-3 | CASSLEWRRHYNEQFF
TRBJ1-4 | TRBV5-1 | CASSLVFGATNEKLFF
TRBJ1-1 | TRBV7-2 | CASSLVSGTGNTEAFF
TRBJ2-6 | TRBV12-3/TRBV12-4 | CASSEGTGVSGANVLTF
TRBJ2-3 | TRBV12-3/TRBV12-4 | CASSLITSTDTQYF
TRBJ1-4 | TRBV5-1 | CASSLGAIGTNEKLFF
TRBJ2-5 | TRBV3-1 | CASSQDPAGETQYF
TRBJ1-5 | TRBV28 | CASRMALDQPQHF
TRBJ2-1 | TRBV9 | CASSVGQSYNEQFF
TRBJ2-7 | TRBV12-3/TRBV12-4 | CASSFQGWYEQYF
TRBJ2-5 | TRBV28 | CASSLSGEGTQETQYF
TRBJ2-2 | TRBV29-1 | CSVGIPANTGELFF
TRBJ2-3 | TRBV5-1 | CASSPPGQSTDTQYF
TRBJ1-2 | TRBV5-1 | CASSSGVDGYTF
TRBJ1-2 | TRBV6-1 | CASSEVTGRGSYGYTF
TRBJ1-4 | TRBV20-1 | CSAPYTSTNEKLFF
TRBJ1-3 | TRBV10-3 | CAISEIGGQGNTIYF
TRBJ2-1 | TRBV30 | CAHSPGLPGDEQFF
TRBJ2-3 | TRBV20-1 | CSASLSRATDTQYF